The following is a T cell receptor (beta chain) sequence with its context. Its antigen specificity is not known. No clone much larger than this one lies a single base away; base qualities are absent. Healthy HIV-negative adults with no recently reported acute infections or vaccinations were included as donors. Only Caucasian adults living in Nashville, Tennessee, USA were represented among the donors. Magnetic negative selection was used to enrich CD4+ T cells, after which naive cells were positively selected on CD45RA and the negative fraction became the memory subset. Blood was obtained by leukapheresis, after which PBMCs were separated by Ficoll-Histopaque density gradient centrifugation and cryopreserved in liquid nitrogen vapor phase. Analytical flow cytometry was used to check the purity and quantity of every magnetically sorted T cell population. From each sorted fraction, genomic DNA was isolated and quantified by UV absorbance on a Nanodrop 2000c.

Using the deep immunoSEQ assay, multiplex PCR amplified TCR CDR3 regions from genomic DNA. Extracted genomic DNA from each cell subset was spread evenly across all wells of several immunoSEQ 96-well plates, with each plate serving as a replicate. For sorted subsets, each replicate PCR was loaded with roughly 190 ng genomic DNA, equivalent to some 27,000 T cell genomes. The purified libraries were quantified using a Qubit 3.0 fluorometer, sized with a Bioanalyzer 2100, and then quantified again using the KAPA Library Quantification kit. Every immunoSEQ 96-well plate was sequenced on a separate single-read 150-cycle Illumina NextSeq 550 flow cell. The authors' pipeline ran thus. The immunoSEQ output contained only junctional sequences without quality scores, so filtering could not match that applied to full-length reads. To assign V/J genes and CDR3, sequences were annotated using PyIR, a Python wrapper for IgBLAST v1.9, with IMGT germline references. Reads were filtered out if the reads had weak V/J assignments (E-value above 1e-6), no CDR3, stop codons, out-of-frame junctions, or ambiguous translated residues. A V3J clonotype was defined by an identical inferred V gene, J gene, and CDR3 amino acid sequence. The percentage overlap between two repertoires was calculated by dividing the number of shared unique clonotypes by the size of the smaller repertoire. Repertoire richness was assessed with RTK rarefaction, the Chao1 estimator, and Recon v2.1 estimates of unobserved clonotypes. OLGA was used to compute generation probabilities for all TCRbeta clonotypes that the gDNA method yielded from a few donors. Entries here come from immuneACCESS through TCRdb and include only in-frame sequences with V and J called. Some clones fail to appear in such tables; in the studies checked, an unresolved V gene covers under half of the shortfall, and the cause of the remainder is unknown. V, J and clone size are those of that table, while D and trimming were read from the DNA. For this sample the table gives some 2.4 million clones, of which 80% to 95% were detected only once. The top ten clones comprise 0.35% to 0.45% of the sample.

This entry comes from a study of shared clonotypes between healthy human individuals (dated by TCRdb to the early 2020s). As for the study more broadly: A couple of women and a few men aged 18 to 49 years were included in the cohort. To estimate repertoire size and how much clonotype sharing occurs between individuals, the study deeply sequenced the blood TCR repertoires of five healthy adults. Per donor, three plates each were used for CD4 naive and CD4 memory, two for CD8 naive, and one for CD8 memory. Between about 0.8 and 9 billion PBMCs per donor were obtained by leukapheresis. To increase sequencing depth and limit assay-specific biases, TCR repertoire library preparation and sequencing were carried out by different laboratories using diverse techniques.

Results the study describes overall, beyond this receptor: Sampling was restricted to blood, and TCR repertoires in tissues likely differ from the TCR repertoires found in blood. Higher generation probabilities were observed for clonotypes shared by all four sorted-subset donors than for non-shared clonotypes. The small number of donors limited the genetic and exposure-history diversity represented. Sharing across several donors was observed for approximately 5% of naive CD4, less than 4% of naive CD8, around 2.5% of memory CD4, and less than 0.45% of memory CD8 clonotypes. Based on pairwise subsampling, the degree of clonotype sharing among donors was expected to be affected by sequencing depth. Even with the large sequencing depth, rarefaction of the sorted-subset datasets indicated that sequencing was incomplete. Naive subsets generally had larger estimated clonotype richness than memory subsets did.

Specimen: naive CD4+ T cells from PBMCs. The cell subset or site label of this sample denotes: CD45RA+ positively selected. This TCR was recovered from a man between 18 and 35 years old in good health. Some clones in this sample may be carry-over from other donors' samples.

The nucleotide sequence is TGTGCCAGCAGCTTCGGACAGGGCCCCCAAGAGACCCAGTACTTC. Its translation is CASSFGQGPQETQYF. The chain was built from TRBV5-8 and TRBJ2-5; TRBD1 lines up with 8 middle nucleotides. The V end gives up 2 bases and the J end 1 base, leaving 4 bases in the junction not matched to a gene. The CDR3 measures 15 amino acids from cysteine to phenylalanine. The CDR3 DNA has 45 bases and is translated from base 1. The germline V gene encodes CDR1 SGHTS and CDR2 YDEGEE.